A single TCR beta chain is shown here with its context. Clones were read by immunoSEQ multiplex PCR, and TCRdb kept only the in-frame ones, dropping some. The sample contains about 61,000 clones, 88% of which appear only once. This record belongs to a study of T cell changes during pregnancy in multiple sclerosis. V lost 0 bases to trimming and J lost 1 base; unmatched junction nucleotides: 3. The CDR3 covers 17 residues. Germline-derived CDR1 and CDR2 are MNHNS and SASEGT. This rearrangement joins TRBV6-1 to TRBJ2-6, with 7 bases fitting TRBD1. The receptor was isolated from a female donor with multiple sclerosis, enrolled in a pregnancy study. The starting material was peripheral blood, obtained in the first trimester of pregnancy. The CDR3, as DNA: TGTGCCAGCAGTGAAGCAACAGGGGAATCTGGGGCCAACGTCCTGACTTTC. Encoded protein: CASSEATGESGANVLTF.